Sequencing of this TCR beta chain was carried out in a study of tumor-infiltrating lymphocytes in glioblastoma multiforme. The CDR3 extends over 13 amino acids. The germline CDR1 and CDR2 sequences are MNHEY and SVGAGI. The ends lost 11 bases at V and 2 bases at J; junction bases unmatched: 6. TCRB libraries came from RNA via three nested multiplex PCR rounds. Input was 0.5 to 0.6 ug total RNA, reverse-transcribed with a C-beta primer. TCRdb passed the multiplex PCR reads through MiXCR, listing each CDR3 protein once. The data contain approximately 12,000 distinct CDR3 sequences, roughly 70% of them singletons.

This TCR was sampled from a male donor with glioblastoma. The J gene is TRBJ2-3, the V gene TRBV6-5, with TRBD1 identical over 8 bases. Sequencing was performed on brain tumor tissue. For the CDR3, the DNA is TGTGCCCCAGGGGGCGGTTCCACAGATACGCAGTATTTT. This codes for CAPGGGSTDTQYF.